These 4 T cell receptor beta chains were sequenced from one sample in a study of spatial heterogeneity in lung cancer. Specified time point: sample taken at primary tumor resection. These receptors have no known antigen. One entry per CDR3 protein, called by TCRdb with MiXCR from the 5' RACE reads. The sample holds roughly 10,000 distinct CDR3 sequences; about 11% are singletons and the top ten take around 13%. Study results and caveats: In tumors, expanded intratumoral alpha and beta TCR counts tracked mutation counts.

The sequences come from lung tumor tissue, collected at surgery. The receptors come from a female donor with early-stage non-small cell lung cancer.

With regard to this clonotype: It may be a read error: a sequence one base away is much more abundant. The CDR3 DNA is TGTACCAGCAGGGGGACTAGCGGGGGAATAGGGGAGCTGTTTTTT. Protein: CTSRGTSGGIGELFF. The chain employs TRBV6-1 and TRBJ2-2; TRBD2 matches at 14 bases. CDR3 length: 15 amino acids. Germline CDR1 reads MNHNS; CDR2 reads SASEGT.

Ten or more counts support this clonotype. V is TRBV12-3 or TRBV12-4 and J is TRBJ2-1; maybe TRBD2 (6 bases). CDR3 length equals 17 residues. V shed 0 bases and J shed 4 bases, with 16 bases lying between them. The CDR3 region is CASSLARGSPLYNEQFF. The CDR3 DNA sequence: TGTGCCAGCAGTTTAGCGCGGGGATCCCCCCTTTACAATGAGCAGTTCTTC.

In this sample, this clonotype is medium-sized. The rearrangement uses TRBV6-2 or TRBV6-3 and TRBJ1-5; the D gene is possibly TRBD1 (6 bases). The V gene lost 6 bases and the J gene lost 7 bases, with 28 bases spanning the gap. This CDR3 contains 18 residues. The germline gives CDR1 MNHEY, CDR2 SVGEGT. CDR3 in DNA: TGTGCCAGCAGCCAGACCCCACGCACTGACAGGCATGAGCAGCCCCAGCATTTT. Translating gives CASSQTPRTDRHEQPQHF.

Ten or more counts support this clonotype. CDR3 region: CASSSITGYNEQFF. DNA of the CDR3: TGTGCCAGCAGCTCGATTACAGGTTACAATGAGCAGTTCTTC. The gene calls are TRBV11-2 and TRBJ2-1; perhaps TRBD1 as D (5 bases). The V end lost 4 bases, the J end lost 4 bases, and 11 bases lay between the germline ends. This CDR3 is built from 14 residues. Looked up from germline, CDR1 is SGHAT and CDR2 is FQNNGV.